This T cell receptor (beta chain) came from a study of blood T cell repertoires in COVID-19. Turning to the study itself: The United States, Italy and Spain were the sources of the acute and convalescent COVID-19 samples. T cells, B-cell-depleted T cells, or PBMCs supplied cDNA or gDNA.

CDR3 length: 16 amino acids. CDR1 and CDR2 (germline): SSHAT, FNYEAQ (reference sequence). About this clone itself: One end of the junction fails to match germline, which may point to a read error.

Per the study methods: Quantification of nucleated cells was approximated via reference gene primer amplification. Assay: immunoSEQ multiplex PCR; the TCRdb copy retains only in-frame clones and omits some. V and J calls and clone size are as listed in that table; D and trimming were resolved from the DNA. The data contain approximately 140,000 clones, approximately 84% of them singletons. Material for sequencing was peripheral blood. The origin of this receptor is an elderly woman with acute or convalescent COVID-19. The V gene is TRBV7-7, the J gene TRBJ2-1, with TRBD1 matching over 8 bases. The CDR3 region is CASSSRTGSSYNEQFF. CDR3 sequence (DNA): TGTGCTAGCAGCTCCCGGACAGGGAGCTCCTACAATGAGCAGTTCTTC.